Reported below is one T cell receptor beta chain. What it binds is not known. The source of the sample is a study of beta chain features in type 1 diabetes. Findings and caveats of the study: At VDJ recombination sites, type 1 diabetes patients had fewer insertions and more deleted nucleotides. Shorter TCRB CDR3s, moderately but significantly so, were found in Type 1 diabetes patients in all four CD4+ subsets.

As every portion of the isolated RNA was reverse transcribed, the sequencing read expressed TCRB transcripts. Sequenced by immunoSEQ multiplex PCR; TCRdb stores in-frame clones only, minus some. The sample consists of approximately 360,000 clones, over 10% of them appearing once. The CDR3 totals 12 residues. Deletions cut 6 bases from V and 6 bases from J, with 12 bases between. The germline V gene encodes CDR1 MDHEN and CDR2 SYDVKM. Sample: naive CD4+ T cells from blood. The TCR originated in a woman aged 18-29 years with type 1 diabetes. This chain uses TRBV28 with TRBJ2-7, with a possible D match to TRBD2 (6 bases). The CDR3 loop is CASRRLVSEQYF. Here the CDR3 DNA reads TGTGCCAGCAGGAGACTAGTAAGCGAGCAGTACTTC.